One and the same sample provided the 14 T cell receptor beta chains below, sequenced in a study of metastatic and nonmetastatic thyroid tumors (dated by TCRdb to 2018 to 2020). No treatment had been received by any patient before thyroid surgery. The protocol used for the library was PCR. The sequencer listed for this sample is Illumina HiSeq 4000. TCRdb trimmed public reads at Q25 via fastp, called clones via MiXCR and kept in-frame beta chains. The sample profile shows approximately 17,000 clones; approximately 30% of them were found once. 15% to 17% of the sample is held by the ten biggest clonotypes. Material: tumor tissue. These receptors all stem from a female donor with papillary thyroid cancer or a benign thyroid nodule (not recorded which). Some clones in this sample may be carry-over from other donors' samples.

The chain couples TRBV4-1 to TRBJ2-2; the D gene is possibly TRBD1 (6 bases). This CDR3 has 16 residues. Looked up from germline, CDR1 is MGHRA and CDR2 is YSYEKL. The V end was cut by 3 bases, the J end by 0 bases, with 11 bases between. CDR3 in amino acids: CASSQADRTNTGELFF. DNA of the CDR3: TGCGCCAGCAGCCAGGCCGACAGGACGAACACCGGGGAGCTGTTTTTT.

The chain has TRBV2 and TRBJ2-3; 12 bases fit TRBD1. The germline V gene encodes CDR1 SNHLY and CDR2 FYNNEI. CDR3 length: 16 amino acids. Trimming took 9 bases from V and 4 from J; bases not matched to a gene: 11. The CDR3 sequence is CARDFLGTGGPDTQYF. The CDR3 DNA reads as TGTGCCAGGGATTTCCTCGGGACAGGGGGCCCAGATACGCAGTATTTT.

The genes are TRBV4-2 and TRBJ2-7, with 7 positions matching TRBD1. The CDR3 extends over 16 amino acids. Germline V gives CDR1 LGHNA, CDR2 YNFKEQ. J gave up 3 bases and V 0 bases, and 8 bases lay outside the gene matches. The CDR3 here is CASSQEGQNPYYEQYF. Written as DNA, the CDR3 is TGTGCCAGCAGCCAAGAGGGACAGAACCCCTACTACGAGCAGTACTTC.

In its sample, this clone was seen many times. This chain links TRBV11-1 with TRBJ2-3; a weak D match, TRBD2 (6 bases). V was cut by 10 bases and J by 0 bases, with 20 bases left in between. This CDR3 is 16 amino acids long. The germline V gene encodes CDR1 SGHAT and CDR2 FQDESV (reference sequence). The CDR3 sequence is CAIGERAGSSTDTQYF. The CDR3 region has the DNA TGTGCCATAGGGGAGCGGGCCGGTTCGAGCACAGATACGCAGTATTTT.

This clone was counted many times. The rearrangement uses TRBV11-3 and TRBJ2-1; D not certain. CDR1 and CDR2 from the germline V gene are SGHNT and YENEEA. Trimming pared 5 bases from V and 5 bases from J, leaving 13 bases between. The CDR3 has 14 amino acids. The CDR3 DNA is TGTGCCAGCAGCCGCGGTCGGGCCAACAATGAGCAGTTCTTC. Translating it yields CASSRGRANNEQFF.

This rearrangement joins TRBV7-6 to TRBJ2-7; 9 bases are shared with TRBD1. This CDR3 region has 16 residues. Germline lookup yields CDR1 SGHVS and CDR2 FNYEAQ. With V trimmed by 5 bases and J by 2 bases, 10 bases remained unmatched. CDR3 loop: CASSPRWDRAPYEQYF. The CDR3 DNA follows: TGTGCCAGCAGCCCCAGGTGGGACAGGGCCCCCTACGAGCAGTACTTC.

As for this clone: A single base separates this from a much larger clone, so it may be a read error. The chain has TRBV14 and TRBJ2-1; 9 positions match TRBD2. The CDR3 runs to 14 residues. Germline V gene lookup returns CDR1 SGHDN and CDR2 FVKESK. With 2 bases clipped from V and 14 bases from J, the junction kept 10 bases outside the gene matches. CDR3 DNA sequence: TGTGCCAGCAGCCAAAGATGGCGGGAGGGCGGGAAGTTCTTC. Its protein product is CASSQRWREGGKFF.

V usage is TRBV5-1 and J usage is TRBJ2-3; the match to TRBD2 covers 12 bases. The CDR3 loop spans 15 amino acids. V shed 4 bases and J 4 bases; nucleotides not matched to a gene: 4. The germline V gene encodes CDR1 SGHRS and CDR2 YFSETQ. CDR3 DNA: TGCGCCAGCAGCCCTAGCGGGAGGGGGGCAGATACGCAGTATTTT. Protein: CASSPSGRGADTQYF.

This clone showed up many times. This chain joins TRBV29-1 and TRBJ2-1; D is unclear. The V end was cut by 4 bases, the J end by 7 bases, with 8 bases between. The CDR3 sequence is 11 residues long. The germline V gene encodes CDR1 SQVTM and CDR2 ANQGSEA. In DNA form, the CDR3 reads TGCAGCGTTGTAGGTTTGAATGAGCAGTTCTTC. Its protein is CSVVGLNEQFF.

J is TRBJ2-2 and V is TRBV19, with 7 bases fitting TRBD1. From germline, CDR1 is LNHDA and CDR2 SQIVND (reference sequence). This CDR3 spans 16 amino acids. J lost 5 bases, V lost 3 bases, and 9 bases had no gene match. In DNA, the CDR3 is TGTGCCAGTAGTATTACAAACAGGGGATATACCGGGGAGCTGTTTTTT. Its translation is CASSITNRGYTGELFF.

The rearrangement links TRBV2 to TRBJ1-1, with 10 bases aligning to TRBD1. This CDR3 is 15 amino acids long. Germline CDR1 reads SNHLY; CDR2 reads FYNNEI. The junction had 7 bases not matched to a gene; V was cut back by 6 bases and J by 3 bases. For the CDR3, the DNA is TGTGCCAGCAGCGGGACAGGGGTCGTGGACACTGAAGCTTTCTTT. Protein sequence: CASSGTGVVDTEAFF.

This clone has a count of ten or more. The chain links TRBV7-8 to TRBJ2-7, with no clear D. V was cut by 3 bases and J by 5 bases, with 11 bases left in between. CDR1 SGHVS and CDR2 FQNEAQ come from the germline V gene. This CDR3 comprises 13 residues. The CDR3, as DNA: TGTGCCAGCAGCTTTATACAGTTCCACGAGCAGTACTTC. As protein: CASSFIQFHEQYF.

This clone came up a few times. The chain recombines TRBV6-1 with TRBJ2-7; D unresolved. V was pared by 2 bases and J by 2 bases, with 13 bases between. The CDR3 contains 15 residues. Germline V gene sequence: CDR1 MNHNS, CDR2 SASEGT. The CDR3 reads CASSEQTGGTYEQYF. CDR3 nucleotides: TGTGCCAGCAGTGAACAAACGGGTGGCACCTACGAGCAGTACTTC.

This clone was picked up a small number of times. This chain links TRBV10-3 with TRBJ1-2; TRBD1 is a possible D gene (5 bases). Germline V lookup: CDR1 ENHRY, CDR2 SYGVKD. The V end lost 0 bases, the J end lost 8 bases, and 16 bases lay between the germline ends. The CDR3 contains 15 residues. The chain's CDR3 is CAISESWDRTRGYTF. The CDR3 region has the DNA TGTGCCATCAGTGAGTCGTGGGACCGCACGCGAGGCTACACCTTC.